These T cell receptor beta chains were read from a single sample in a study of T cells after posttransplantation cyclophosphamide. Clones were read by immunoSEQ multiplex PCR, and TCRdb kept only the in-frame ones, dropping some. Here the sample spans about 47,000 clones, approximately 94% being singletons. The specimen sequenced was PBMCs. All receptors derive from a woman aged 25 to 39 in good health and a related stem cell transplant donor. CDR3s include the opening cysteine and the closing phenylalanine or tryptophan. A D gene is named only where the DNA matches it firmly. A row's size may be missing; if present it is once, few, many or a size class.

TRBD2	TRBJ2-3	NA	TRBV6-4	TGTGCCAGCAGTGCGACTAGCGGTAGCACAGATACGCAGTATTTT	CASSATSGSTDTQYF
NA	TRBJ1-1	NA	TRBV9	TGTGCCAGCAGCGCCCCAGGGCCCGAAGCTTTCTTT	CASSAPGPEAFF
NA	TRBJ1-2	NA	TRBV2	TGTGCCAGCAGTGAAGCGCTTCCGGGGGGCTTACTTGGCTACACCTTC	CASSEALPGGLLGYTF
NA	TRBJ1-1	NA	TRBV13	TGTGCCAGCAGCTTAGAACGGTCGAACACTGAAGCTTTCTTT	CASSLERSNTEAFF
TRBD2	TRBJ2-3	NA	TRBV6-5	TGTGCCAGCACCGGCGGCGGGGGGGGCAGCACGCAGTATTTT	CASTGGGGGSTQYF
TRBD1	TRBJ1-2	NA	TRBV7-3	TGTGCCAGCAGCGTGGGGACAGGGGGTGGCCTCTATGGCTACACCTTC	CASSVGTGGGLYGYTF
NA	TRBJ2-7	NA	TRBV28	TGTGCCAGCACGACACCTTTCTCCTACGAGCAGTACTTC	CASTTPFSYEQYF
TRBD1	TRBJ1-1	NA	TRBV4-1	TGCGCCAGCAGCCACCCCAGGGGGCGCGGAGGAATGAACACTGAAGCTTTCTTT	CASSHPRGRGGMNTEAFF
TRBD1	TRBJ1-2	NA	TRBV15	TGTGCCACCAGCAGAGGCGGGACAGGGAGTCATGGCTACACCTTC	CATSRGGTGSHGYTF
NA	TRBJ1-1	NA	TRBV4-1	TGCGCCAGCAGCCAAGTCAATCTGGGCTTCGATCACACTGAAGCTTTCTTT	CASSQVNLGFDHTEAFF
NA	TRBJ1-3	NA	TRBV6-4	TGTGCCAGCAGTGACCCTTCTGTCGACAGGCCCATCTCTGGAAACACCATATATTTT	CASSDPSVDRPISGNTIYF
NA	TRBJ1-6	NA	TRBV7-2	TGTGCCAGCAGCTTAACCCTCCCCGCCGGCTCCTATAATTCACCCCTCCACTTT	CASSLTLPAGSYNSPLHF
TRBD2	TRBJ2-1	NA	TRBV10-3	TGTGCCATCAGTGAGTCGTCCGGCGGGGGGTACAATGAGCAGTTCTTC	CAISESSGGGYNEQFF
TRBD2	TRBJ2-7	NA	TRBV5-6	TGTGCCAGCAGCATTCTAGCGGGGGGCACCTACGAGCAGTACTTC	CASSILAGGTYEQYF
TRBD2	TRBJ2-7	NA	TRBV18	TGTGCCAGCTCACCAGGGACTAGCAGCTACGAGCAGTACTTC	CASSPGTSSYEQYF
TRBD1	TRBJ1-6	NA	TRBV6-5	TGTGCCAGCAGTCCGGGACAGGGGACTTCACCCCTCCACTTT	CASSPGQGTSPLHF
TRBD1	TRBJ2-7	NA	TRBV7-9	TGTGCCAGCAGCGCCACAGACAGGGGCGCCCCCCACGAGCAGTACTTC	CASSATDRGAPHEQYF
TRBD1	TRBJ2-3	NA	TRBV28	TGTGCCAGCAGTTTGCAGGGGGCGTTGGAAGATACGCAGTATTTT	CASSLQGALEDTQYF
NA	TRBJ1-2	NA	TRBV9	TGTGCCAGCAGCGACAGGGTCTATGGCTACACCTTC	CASSDRVYGYTF
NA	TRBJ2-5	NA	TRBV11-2	TGTGCCAGCAGCTGGTCAGACCAAGAGACCCAGTACTTC	CASSWSDQETQYF
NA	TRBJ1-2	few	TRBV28	TGTGCCAGCAGTTTACAGGGTCGCTGGTATGGCTACACCTTC	CASSLQGRWYGYTF
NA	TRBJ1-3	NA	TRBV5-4	TGTGCCAGCAGCTTGCAGGGGGGAAACACCATATATTTT	CASSLQGGNTIYF
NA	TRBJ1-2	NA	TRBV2	TGTGCCAGCAGTCGGACAGAGAATTATGGCTACACCTTC	CASSRTENYGYTF
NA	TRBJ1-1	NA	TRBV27	TGTGCCAGCAGTTTAGCGGGGACCCTAGATCGGAACACTGAAGCTTTCTTT	CASSLAGTLDRNTEAFF
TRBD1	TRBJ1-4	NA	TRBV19	TGTGCCAGTCCAACCGGGACAGGGGCCGAAAAACTGTTTTTT	CASPTGTGAEKLFF
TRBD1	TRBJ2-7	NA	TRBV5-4	TGTGCCAGCAGGACGGGGGGACAGGGAGGCTACGAGCAGTACTTC	CASRTGGQGGYEQYF
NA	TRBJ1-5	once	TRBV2	TGTGCCAGCAGTCAGGGGAAAATGAGCAATCAGCCCCAGCATTTT	CASSQGKMSNQPQHF
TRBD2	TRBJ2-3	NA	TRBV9	TGTGCCAGCACCAGGGGACTAGCGGAGCCGAAACGCACAGATACGCAGTATTTT	CASTRGLAEPKRTDTQYF
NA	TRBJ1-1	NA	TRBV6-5	TGTGCCAGCAGTACGACGGGGAACACTGAAGCTTTCTTT	CASSTTGNTEAFF
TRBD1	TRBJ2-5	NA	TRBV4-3	TGCGCCAGCAGCAATCCGGGACAGAAAGAGACCCAGTACTTC	CASSNPGQKETQYF
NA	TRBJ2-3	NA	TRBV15	TGTGCCACCAGCGCCGGGGGGCTCACAGATACGCAGTATTTT	CATSAGGLTDTQYF
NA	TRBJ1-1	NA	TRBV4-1	TGCGCCAGCAGCCCGGGATCAAACACTGAAGCTTTCTTT	CASSPGSNTEAFF
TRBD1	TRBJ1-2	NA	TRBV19	TGTGCCAGTAGTCCTAACCGGGACAGGGGGTTTGGCTACACCTTC	CASSPNRDRGFGYTF
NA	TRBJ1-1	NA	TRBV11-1	TGTGCCAGCAGCTTTTCCCGGGGGACCTGGGCCCTAGACACTGAAGCTTTCTTT	CASSFSRGTWALDTEAFF
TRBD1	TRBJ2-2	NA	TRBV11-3	TGTGCCAGCAGCCCAAGGACAGGGACCCGGGAGCTGTTTTTT	CASSPRTGTRELFF
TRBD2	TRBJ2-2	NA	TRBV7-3	TGTGCCAGCAGCTTAAATCTAGCGGCGAACACCGGGGAGCTGTTTTTT	CASSLNLAANTGELFF
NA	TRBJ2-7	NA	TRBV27	TGTGCCAGCAGTTTAGTAAGACACGGCGAGCAGTACTTC	CASSLVRHGEQYF
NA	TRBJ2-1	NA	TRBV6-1	TGTGCCAGCAGTGGCGGAGCCTACAATGAGCAGTTCTTC	CASSGGAYNEQFF
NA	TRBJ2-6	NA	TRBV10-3	TGTGCCATCAGTGGTCTCTCGGGGAACTCTGGGGCCAACGTCCTGACTTTC	CAISGLSGNSGANVLTF
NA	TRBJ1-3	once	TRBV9	TGTGCCAGCAGCGTAGGGGACTTGGCCTGGGGAAACACCATATATTTT	CASSVGDLAWGNTIYF
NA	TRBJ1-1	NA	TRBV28	TGTGCCAGCAGTCCCGGGGAGTTATTCGCGGAAGCTTTCTTT	CASSPGELFAEAFF
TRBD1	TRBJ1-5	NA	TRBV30	TGTGCCTGGAGCGGGACAGACTATAGCAATCAGCCCCAGCATTTT	CAWSGTDYSNQPQHF
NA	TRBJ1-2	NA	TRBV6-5	TGTGCCAGCAGTTCCCTCGTCGGCTATGGCTACACCTTC	CASSSLVGYGYTF
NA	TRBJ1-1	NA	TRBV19	TGTGCCAGTAGTATAGCAGTTAACATTGAAGCTTTCTTT	CASSIAVNIEAFF
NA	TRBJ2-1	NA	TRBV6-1	TGTGCCAGCAGGGCCGTTAAAAATGAGCAGTTCTTC	CASRAVKNEQFF
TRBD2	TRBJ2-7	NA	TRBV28	TGTGCCAGCAGTGGCAGGGTAGCGGGGGGCCTCTCCTACGAGCAGTACTTC	CASSGRVAGGLSYEQYF
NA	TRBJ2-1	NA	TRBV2	TGTGCCAGCAGCCTACGCAGGCAGGGCACCTACAATGAGCAGTTCTTC	CASSLRRQGTYNEQFF
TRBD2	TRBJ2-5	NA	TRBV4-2	TGTGCCAGCAGCCAAGATGGCAGCGGGGGGAAGACCCAGTACTTC	CASSQDGSGGKTQYF
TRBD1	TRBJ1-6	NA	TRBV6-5	TGTGCCAGCAGTTACTCTTCAGGGACAGCAACCTCACCCCTCCACTTT	CASSYSSGTATSPLHF
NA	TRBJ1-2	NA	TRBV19	TGTGCCAGTAGTATACAGGGAGGAGCACTTAACTATGGCTACACCTTC	CASSIQGGALNYGYTF